The clone carrying this T cell receptor (beta chain) was observed once. Its antigen is undetermined. TCR beta VDJ and CDR3 profiles were obtained from a genomic DNA template. Via MiXCR, TCRdb re-called the reads, giving one row per CDR3 protein. The table records roughly 500,000 distinct CDR3 sequences, approximately 33% of them present only once. The ends were cut back, 0 bases at V and 4 bases at J, with 15 bases in the middle. The CDR3 runs 16 residues. Per germline, CDR1 LNHNV and CDR2 YYDKDF (reference sequence). These data originate in a study of CD8+CD57+ T cells in acquired aplastic anemia. Sequencing was done on patients that had shown CD8+CD57+ cell expansion by flow cytometry. As a group, the patients uniformly had severe acquired aplastic anemia. Study observations and caveats: Patients versus controls showed no significant CD8+ Simpson's diversity difference. Patients and controls had in common 25 to 30 CD8+ CDR3 sequences.

The source material was sorted CD4+, CD8+, or CD8+CD57+ T cells (not recorded which) from PBMCs. This chain links TRBV15 with TRBJ1-2; a possible D gene is TRBD1 (5 bases). The TCR comes from a human donor with aplastic anemia. The DNA of the CDR3 is TGTGCCACCAGCAGAGATGGGGGACCCCTCCGCTATGGCTACACCTTC. Amino acids: CATSRDGGPLRYGYTF.